The sample holds many counts of the clone carrying this TCR beta chain. Its target is unknown. TCRdb recomputed calls from the reads with MiXCR, one row per CDR3 protein. The sample lists tens of thousands of distinct CDR3 sequences, under 30% occurring once. The data were taken from a study of T cell repertoires in cytomegalovirus infection. Study in general: Selected CMV epitopes included recently identified HLA-C-restricted ones as well as well-studied HLA-B-restricted ones. Signatures in public TCR beta sequences pointed to both CMV infection and matching HLA type.

The CDR3 is made up of 14 amino acids. Deletions cut 0 bases from V and 5 bases from J, with 8 bases between. In germline, CDR1 is LNHNV, CDR2 YYDKDF (reference sequence). General observations from the study: Cumulative frequency (of public TCR beta family members) identified carriers of CMV plus the relevant HLA. In two of eight donors, the top clonotype was HLA-C-restricted CMV-specific.

The specimen was CD8+ T cells from cultured PBMCs, collected from culture after CMV antigen stimulation. The receptor was derived from a human donor in good health (CMV status not recorded). Some clones in this sample may be carry-over from other donors' samples. The genes are TRBV15 and TRBJ2-1; maybe TRBD1 (5 bases). The CDR3 is CATSRDGADNEQFF. In DNA, the CDR3 is TGTGCCACCAGCAGAGATGGGGCGGACAATGAGCAGTTCTTC.